The clone carrying this TCR beta chain was detected a few times. The antigen remains undetermined. These data are taken from a study of beta chain features in type 1 diabetes. For the study at large: Patients were similar to healthy donors in age and gender (as well as in cell yields).

The isolated RNA, all of it, was reverse transcribed, so expressed TCRB transcripts were what got sequenced. Produced via immunoSEQ multiplex PCR; TCRdb's table is partial and in-frame only. The table has roughly 350,000 clones, 9.6% seen once. In all sorted populations, purity surpassed 98%. Broader study findings: Shortening that was moderate but significant affected the TCRB CDR3s of Type 1 diabetes patients in all four CD4+ subsets. Diminished insertions and augmented deletions at VDJ junctions characterized type 1 diabetes patients.

CDR1 and CDR2 from the germline V gene are SGHDN and FVKESK. The CDR3 length is 14 residues. Trimming shortened V by 7 bases and J by 2 bases, and 11 bases separated the two germline ends. Sequences were obtained from central memory CD4+ T cells from blood. The rearrangement uses TRBV14 and TRBJ2-2; D perhaps matches TRBD2 (5 bases). The receptor comes from a man younger than 45 with type 1 diabetes. CDR3 sequence: CASTRRLNTGELFF. For the CDR3, the DNA is TGTGCCAGCACGAGGAGGCTTAACACCGGGGAGCTGTTTTTT.